This T cell receptor (beta chain) was found in a study of T-cell reconstitution after alpha-beta-depleted transplantation in children. On this clonotype itself: Its antigen is undetermined.

It was with unique molecular identifiers that the TCRbeta library was prepared. Using its own MiXCR run on the PCR reads, TCRdb lists one record per CDR3 protein. Of around 100,000 distinct CDR3 sequences in the sample, 10% were seen once. CDR1 SNHLY and CDR2 FYNNEI come from the germline V gene. V was cut by 8 bases and J by 5 bases, with 12 bases left in between. CDR3 size: 12 residues. Study-wide points: Once a year had passed after transplant, T-cell counts and diversity came mostly from newly produced T cells. Reports say that about two months after transplant, the alpha-beta T cells came out of several hundred graft clones that had expanded.

The sequence was collected from a boy aged 2-15 years with acute lymphoblastic leukemia, due to receive a stem cell transplant. The specimen comprised PBMCs, sampled before TCRalphabeta/CD19-depleted stem cell transplant. V and J are TRBV2 and TRBJ1-1, with no clear D. In nucleotides, the CDR3 is TGTGCCAGCCGCGCCGGTAGGACTGAAGCTTTCTTT. Translating gives CASRAGRTEAFF.